The rows below give T cell receptor beta chains drawn from one sample of a study of response to subunit inactivated influenza vaccine. MiXCR was run by TCRdb on the RT-PCR reads, yielding one entry per CDR3 protein. This table holds roughly 180,000 distinct CDR3 sequences, about a tenth found once. Sequencing used non-naive T cells sorted from PBMCs, obtained on the day of vaccination. These TCRs come from a man in his fifties or sixties who received an inactivated influenza vaccine. Each CDR3 is given with its conserved first and last residue. D genes are given only for firm matches. A row's size may be missing; if present it is once, few, many or a size class.

V gene	D gene	clone size	J gene	CDR3 protein	CDR3 DNA
TRBV14	NA	NA	TRBJ1-2	CASSEELWGPYGYTF	TGTGCCAGCAGCGAAGAACTCTGGGGGCCCTATGGCTACACCTTC
TRBV4-3	TRBD2	many	TRBJ2-5	CASSQDPGLAGVEETQYF	TGCGCCAGCAGCCAAGACCCCGGACTAGCGGGGGTTGAAGAGACCCAGTACTTC
TRBV25-1	TRBD1	many	TRBJ2-5	CASSESIGQGLKQTQYF	TGTGCCAGCAGTGAATCTATAGGACAGGGGTTAAAACAGACCCAGTACTTC
TRBV5-5	NA	few	TRBJ1-4	CASSTPTNEKLLF	TGTGCCAGCAGCACCCCAACTAATGAAAAACTGTTGTTT
TRBV4-3	NA	NA	TRBJ2-1	CASSQAKYNEQFF	TGCGCCAGCAGCCAAGCTAAATACAATGAGCAGTTCTTC
TRBV5-1	TRBD1	many	TRBJ2-2	CASSLNPTGLNTGELFF	TGCGCCAGCAGCTTGAACCCGACAGGGCTTAACACCGGGGAGCTGTTTTTT
TRBV20-1	TRBD2	NA	TRBJ2-5	CSARQLAGGGETQYF	TGCAGTGCTAGACAACTAGCGGGGGGCGGGGAGACCCAGTACTTC
TRBV5-1	TRBD1	few	TRBJ1-1	CASSYRDRAEAFF	TGCGCCAGCAGCTACCGGGACAGGGCTGAAGCTTTCTTT
TRBV7-2	NA	few	TRBJ1-2	CASSPRWEGNGYTF	TGTGCCAGCAGCCCAAGGTGGGAGGGGAATGGCTACACCTTC
TRBV6-1	TRBD1	few	TRBJ1-6	CASSPPGTAMNPLHF	TGTGCCAGCAGTCCTCCCGGGACAGCGATGAATCCCCTCCACTTT
TRBV5-1	NA	many	TRBJ1-2	CASSRDISTNYGYTF	TGCGCCAGCAGCCGCGACATTTCCACTAACTATGGCTACACCTTC
TRBV29-1	NA	many	TRBJ2-1	CSVSQLYNEQFF	TGCAGCGTTTCACAGTTATACAATGAGCAGTTCTTC
TRBV7-2	NA	NA	TRBJ2-1	CASSFLSSSYNEQFF	TGTGCCAGCAGCTTTTTGTCGAGCTCCTACAATGAGCAGTTCTTC
TRBV20-1	NA	NA	TRBJ2-5	CSASRRGAYQEFTQYF	TGCAGTGCCAGCCGTCGAGGAGCGTACCAAGAGTTTACCCAGTACTTC
TRBV20-1	NA	few	TRBJ1-5	CSAREGTLRDQPQHF	TGCAGTGCTAGAGAAGGGACCCTTAGGGATCAGCCCCAGCATTTT
TRBV3-1	NA	many	TRBJ1-1	CASSQSETGTEAFF	TGTGCCAGCAGCCAATCCGAAACAGGAACTGAAGCTTTCTTT
TRBV28	NA	many	TRBJ2-1	CASSNRKERANNEQFF	TGTGCCAGCAGCAACCGCAAAGAGCGGGCAAACAATGAGCAGTTCTTC
TRBV19	NA	few	TRBJ2-1	CASSKQGYEQFF	TGTGCCAGTAGTAAACAGGGTTATGAGCAGTTCTTC
TRBV7-9	NA	NA	TRBJ1-3	CASSQDPGGGRNTIYF	TGTGCCAGCAGCCAAGACCCCGGAGGTGGCCGAAACACCATATATTTT
TRBV7-9	TRBD1	NA	TRBJ2-7	CASSAIGTGEVHEQYF	TGTGCCAGCAGCGCCATTGGGACAGGGGAAGTCCACGAGCAGTACTTC
TRBV4-1	TRBD2	many	TRBJ2-5	CASRRWLAGIMQETQYF	TGCGCCAGCAGAAGGTGGCTAGCGGGGATAATGCAAGAGACCCAGTACTTC
TRBV4-1	TRBD1	NA	TRBJ1-2	CASSQTAGGYGYTF	TGCGCCAGCAGCCAAACCGCAGGGGGTTACGGCTACACCTTC
TRBV20-1	NA	many	TRBJ2-7	CSLGRPPSYEQYF	TGCAGTTTAGGGCGGCCCCCATCCTACGAGCAGTACTTC
TRBV7-9	TRBD1	many	TRBJ2-1	CASSLDRGSYNEQFF	TGTGCCAGCAGCTTAGACAGGGGGTCCTACAATGAGCAGTTCTTC
TRBV28	TRBD2	many	TRBJ2-2	CASSLLGSGLVPGELFF	TGTGCCAGCAGTTTACTCGGCTCAGGACTAGTCCCCGGGGAGCTGTTTTTT
TRBV12-3/TRBV12-4	NA	many	TRBJ1-5	CASSSPGTSQHF	TGTGCCAGCAGTTCCCCCGGGACTTCCCAGCATTTT
TRBV6-2/TRBV6-3	TRBD1	NA	TRBJ2-1	CASSYRPLGSGGSYNEQFF	TGTGCCAGCAGTTACCGGCCATTAGGCTCAGGGGGCTCCTACAATGAGCAGTTCTTC